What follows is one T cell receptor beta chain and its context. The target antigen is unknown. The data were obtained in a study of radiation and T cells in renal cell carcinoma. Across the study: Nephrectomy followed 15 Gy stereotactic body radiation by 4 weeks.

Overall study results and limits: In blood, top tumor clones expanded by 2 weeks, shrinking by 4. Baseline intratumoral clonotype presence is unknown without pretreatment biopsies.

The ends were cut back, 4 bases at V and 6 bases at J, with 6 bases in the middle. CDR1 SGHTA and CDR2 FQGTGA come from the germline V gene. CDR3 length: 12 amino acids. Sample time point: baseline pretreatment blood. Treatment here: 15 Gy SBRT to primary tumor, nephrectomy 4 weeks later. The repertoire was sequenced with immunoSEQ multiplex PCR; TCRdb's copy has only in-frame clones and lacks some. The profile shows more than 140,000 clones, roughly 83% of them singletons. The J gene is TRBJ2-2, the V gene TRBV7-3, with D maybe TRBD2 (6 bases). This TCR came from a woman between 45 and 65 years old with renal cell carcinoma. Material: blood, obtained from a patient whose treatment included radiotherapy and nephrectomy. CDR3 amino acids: CASSSGAGELFF. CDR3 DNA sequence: TGTGCCAGCAGCTCGGGGGCCGGGGAGCTGTTTTTT.